This record covers a single T cell receptor beta chain. The data are from a study of CD8 T cells in Susac syndrome. RNA in amounts of roughly 0.5 to 1 ug was reverse transcribed with random hexamers. The TCR beta CDR3 was amplified by immunoSEQ multiplex PCR across 54 Vbeta, 13 Jbeta. Each CDR3 protein is one row after TCRdb ran MiXCR on the immunoSEQ multiplex PCR reads. The sample has hundreds of thousands of distinct CDR3 sequences; just over 90% are singletons. Germline V CDR1 and CDR2: DFQATT, SNEGSKA (reference sequence). The CDR3 totals 16 residues. Trimming at V came to 0 bases and at J to 2 bases, leaving 5 bases not matched to a gene. Each multiple sclerosis control was a treatment-naive patient with relapsing-remitting disease that was either stable or active.

Source material: CD4+ T cells from PBMCs. This receptor was obtained from a human donor with multiple sclerosis. This chain joins TRBV20-1 and TRBJ2-1, with 9 bases matching TRBD2. CDR3 nucleotide sequence: TGCAGTGCTAGAGATCCCGCTAGCGGGGCCTACAATGAGCAGTTCTTC. Its protein product is CSARDPASGAYNEQFF.